Listed here are 14 T cell receptor beta chains from one sample, sequenced in a study of blood T cell repertoires in COVID-19. TCRdb's copy holds only in-frame clones and misses some; the assay was immunoSEQ multiplex PCR. The repertoire holds about 310,000 clones, with 85% to 90% as singletons. The sequencing input was peripheral blood. These receptors were taken from a woman aged 40 to 50 with COVID-19, enrolled during active disease.

The chain carries TRBV9 and TRBJ1-3, with 7 bases identical to TRBD1. Trimming cost V 0 bases and J 0 bases; bases outside gene matches: 12. CDR1 is SGDLS, CDR2 YYNGEE, per germline. The CDR3 length is 19 residues. The CDR3 DNA follows: TGTGCCAGCAGCGTAGGACAGGGAGTAGGGCAATTCTCTGGAAACACCATATATTTT. It specifies CASSVGQGVGQFSGNTIYF. The whole variable domain, filled in from reference TRBV9 and TRBJ1-3, reads DSGVTQTPKHLITATGQRVTLRCSPRSGDLSVYWYQQSLDQGLQFLIQYYNGEERAKGNILERFSAQQFPDLHSELNLSSLELGDSALYFCASSVGQGVGQFSGNTIYFGEGSWLTVV.

The genes are TRBV6-6 and TRBJ1-2, with TRBD1 matching over 9 bases. CDR3 length equals 13 residues. After removal of 6 bases from V and 8 bases from J, the junction contained 7 bases not matched to a gene. In germline, CDR1 is MNHNY, CDR2 SVGAGI (reference sequence). The CDR3 nucleotides are TGTGCCAGCAGACTACAGGGGGCGGGAGGCTACACCTTC. Encoded protein: CASRLQGAGGYTF.

The chain employs TRBV6-5 and TRBJ1-2, with unresolved D. Germline V lookup: CDR1 MNHEY, CDR2 SVGAGI. V lost 6 bases to trimming and J lost 6 bases, with 14 bases between them. The CDR3 consists of 13 residues. Here the CDR3 reads CASRTARLDGYTF. CDR3 DNA: TGTGCCAGCAGGACGGCGCGGTTGGATGGCTACACCTTC.

This sequence joins TRBV2 and TRBJ2-5, with D possibly TRBD2 on 7 matching bases. Germline V gene lookup returns CDR1 SNHLY and CDR2 FYNNEI. The CDR3 has 14 residues. V lost 3 bases and J 4 bases, leaving 12 bases between the germline ends. In nucleotides, the CDR3 is TGTGCCAGCAGTGAGCGGGGGCCGGGAGAGACCCAGTACTTC. It yields the protein CASSERGPGETQYF.

V is TRBV6-1 and J is TRBJ1-2; no reliable D call. In germline, CDR1 is MNHNS, CDR2 SASEGT. The germline V and J ends were trimmed by 3 bases and 4 bases, with 12 bases remaining between them. The CDR3 has 14 amino acids. The CDR3 loop is CASSDFPNSYGYTF. CDR3 DNA: TGTGCCAGCAGTGATTTCCCAAACAGCTATGGCTACACCTTC.

The chain joins TRBV9 to TRBJ1-5, with D possibly being TRBD1 (6 bases). V was shortened by 0 bases and J by 3 bases, with 10 bases between the two germline ends. CDR3 size: 15 residues. Germline CDR1 reads SGDLS; CDR2 reads YYNGEE. This CDR3 is CASSVESGVNQPQHF. The CDR3 DNA reads as TGTGCCAGCAGCGTAGAATCAGGGGTCAATCAGCCCCAGCATTTT. Complete variable domain (other parts from reference TRBV9 and TRBJ1-5): DSGVTQTPKHLITATGQRVTLRCSPRSGDLSVYWYQQSLDQGLQFLIQYYNGEERAKGNILERFSAQQFPDLHSELNLSSLELGDSALYFCASSVESGVNQPQHFGDGTRLSIL.

V usage is TRBV4-2 and J usage is TRBJ1-2, with 9 nucleotides matching TRBD1. Trimming at V came to 0 bases and at J to 8 bases, leaving 7 bases not matched to a gene. The CDR3 loop spans 15 amino acids. Germline V gene lookup returns CDR1 LGHNA and CDR2 YNFKEQ. The CDR3 DNA is TGTGCCAGCAGCCAAGATCTCGGGACAGGGAGAGGCTACACCTTC. This gives the protein CASSQDLGTGRGYTF.

This chain connects TRBV6-2 or TRBV6-3 to TRBJ2-1, with 10 positions matching TRBD2. After removal of 0 bases from V and 8 bases from J, the junction contained 10 bases not matched to a gene. CDR1 and CDR2 (germline): MNHEY, SVGEGT. This CDR3 region has 17 residues. CDR3 nucleotide sequence: TGTGCCAGCAGTTACTCCCGAGCGGGGGGGCCGCCTGATGAGCAGTTCTTC. Amino acids: CASSYSRAGGPPDEQFF.

This chain uses TRBV19 with TRBJ2-7; 7 bases agree with TRBD1. The V and J ends lost 1 base and 2 bases, in that order; junction bases with no gene match: 5. This CDR3 is built from 15 residues. Per the germline V gene, CDR1 is LNHDA and CDR2 is SQIVND (reference sequence). The CDR3 region is CASSIGQTGPYEQYF. The CDR3 coding sequence is TGTGCCAGTAGTATAGGCCAGACAGGGCCCTACGAGCAGTACTTC.

The CDR3 spells CSVVGQGAGETQYF. The CDR3 DNA reads TGCAGCGTTGTCGGACAGGGGGCGGGCGAGACCCAGTACTTC. The chain is built from TRBV29-1 and TRBJ2-5; 11 nucleotides match TRBD1. The CDR3 has 14 residues. V gave up 4 bases and J gave up 5 bases; unmatched junction bases: 6. The germline V gene encodes CDR1 SQVTM and CDR2 ANQGSEA.

J is TRBJ1-6 and V is TRBV7-8; the match to TRBD1 covers 9 bases. CDR1 is SGHVS and CDR2 is FQNEAQ in the germline V gene. The ends lost 5 bases at V and 9 bases at J; junction bases unmatched: 2. This CDR3 has 13 residues. CDR3 sequence reads: CASSPGQGSPLHF. The DNA of the CDR3 is TGTGCCAGCAGCCCGGGACAGGGTTCACCCCTCCACTTT.

This clone was seen once. This CDR3 is CASSLGTSAGELFF. CDR3 bases: TGTGCCAGCAGCTTGGGGACTAGCGCCGGGGAGCTGTTTTTT. This chain connects TRBV7-2 to TRBJ2-2; 10 nucleotides line up with TRBD2. Trimming at V came to 3 bases and at J to 6 bases, leaving 1 base not matched to a gene. CDR1 is SGHTA and CDR2 is FQGNSA in the germline V gene. The CDR3 runs 14 residues.

The CDR3 here is CATKPSGSDGETQYF. Here the CDR3 DNA reads TGTGCAACTAAGCCTAGCGGGAGTGATGGGGAGACCCAGTACTTC. The chain links TRBV19 to TRBJ2-5; 10 nucleotides match TRBD2. The germline V gene has CDR1 LNHDA and CDR2 SQIVND (reference sequence). This CDR3 has 15 amino acids. The whole variable domain, filled in from reference TRBV19 and TRBJ2-5, reads DGGITQSPKYLFRKEGQNVTLSCEQNLNHDAMYWYRQDPGQGLRLIYYSQIVNDFQKGDIAEGYSVSREKKESFPLTVTSAQKNPTAFYLCATKPSGSDGETQYFGPGTRLLVL.

This clone was observed a single time. The chain recombines TRBV7-8 with TRBJ1-2; D is undetermined. The CDR3 spans 14 residues. Trimming pared 0 bases from V and 7 bases from J, leaving 12 bases between. Looked up from germline, CDR1 is SGHVS and CDR2 is FQNEAQ. CDR3 bases: TGTGCCAGCAGCTTAGCGCTATCAGGAGGTGGCTACACCTTC. Its protein product is CASSLALSGGGYTF.